Listed here are 13 T cell receptor beta chains from one sample, sequenced in a study of T-cell memory formation after mild COVID-19. TCRdb reanalysed the 5' RACE reads using MiXCR and keeps one entry per CDR3 protein. The sample yields 340,000 or so distinct CDR3 sequences, roughly 13% seen once. Sequenced: PBMCs or a T cell subset sorted from them (not recorded which). The receptor set was obtained from a man aged 18 to 30 who had mild COVID-19 (a few samples of this study predate the infection). Cell type and time point are not known.

Written as DNA, the CDR3 is TGCGCCAGCAGCCCTGGACAGGGACCCTCCTACGAGCAGTACGTC. Translated: CASSPGQGPSYEQYV. This rearrangement joins TRBV4-1 to TRBJ2-7, with 8 bases lining up with TRBD1. Per germline, CDR1 MGHRA and CDR2 YSYEKL. V trimming: 4 bases; J trimming: 0 bases; junction bases outside the gene matches: 5. The CDR3 loop spans 15 amino acids.

The rearrangement links TRBV7-2 to TRBJ2-1, with 8 bases fitting TRBD1. The CDR3 spans 14 residues. Germline CDR1 is SGHTA and CDR2 is FQGNSA. With V trimmed by 5 bases and J by 7 bases, 7 bases remained unmatched. The CDR3 bases are TGTGCCAGCAGCCTAAGACAGGGGAGAAATGAGCAGTTCTTC. It specifies CASSLRQGRNEQFF.

In DNA, the CDR3 is TGCGCCAGCAGCCAAGAAATGGGAGGGTCTCAGTACTTC. Protein: CASSQEMGGSQYF. The rearrangement uses TRBV4-3 and TRBJ2-4; 7 nucleotides line up with TRBD2. The V segment lost 0 bases and the J segment 12 bases; nucleotides outside the gene matches: 5. This CDR3 comprises 13 residues. CDR1 is LGHNA and CDR2 is YSLEER in the germline V gene.

The gene calls are TRBV7-2 and TRBJ1-1; 8 nucleotides line up with TRBD1. Per the germline V gene, CDR1 is SGHTA and CDR2 is FQGNSA. Trimming removed 5 bases from V and 4 bases from J; junction bases left unmatched: 9. The CDR3 is 15 residues long. The CDR3 bases are TGTGCCAGCAGCGCATTCGGACAGGGCCGCACTGAAGCTTTCTTT. Protein sequence: CASSAFGQGRTEAFF.

This clonotype was seen a handful of times. The V call is TRBV9, the J call TRBJ2-1; 15 bases match TRBD2. CDR3 length: 16 amino acids. Germline trimming cut 0 bases from V and 12 bases from J; bases unmatched to any gene: 7. CDR1 is SGDLS, CDR2 YYNGEE, per germline. CDR3 nucleotides: TGTGCCAGCAGCGTAGACGGGACTAGCGGGGGGCAAGCGCAGTTCTTC. It yields the protein CASSVDGTSGGQAQFF.

This clonotype was detected ten times or more. This chain uses TRBV7-8 with TRBJ2-5; D gene ambiguous. The CDR3 has 12 residues. With 5 bases removed from V and 4 bases from J, the gap between germline ends came to 8 bases. The germline gives CDR1 SGHVS, CDR2 FQNEAQ. This chain's CDR3 is CASSGARETQYF. CDR3 bases: TGTGCCAGCAGCGGAGCCCGAGAGACCCAGTACTTC. The full variable domain, in which reference TRBV7-8 and TRBJ2-5 provide the parts outside the CDR3, is GAGVSQSPRYKVAKRGQDVALRCDPISGHVSLFWYQQALGQGPEFLTYFQNEAQLDKSGLPSDRFFAERPEGSVSTLKIQRTQQEDSAVYLCASSGARETQYFGPGTRLLVL.

This rearrangement joins TRBV6-2 or TRBV6-3 to TRBJ1-6; no definite D call. CDR1 is MNHEY, CDR2 SVGEGT, per germline. With 2 bases removed from V and 12 bases from J, the gap between germline ends came to 8 bases. CDR3 length: 12 amino acids. This CDR3 is CASSYGPRPLHF. The CDR3 nucleotides are TGTGCCAGCAGTTACGGGCCGAGACCCCTCCACTTT.

This clonotype was detected only a few times. The CDR3: CASSYEGAVYEQYF. CDR3 DNA: TGTGCCAGCAGTTACGAGGGGGCTGTCTACGAGCAGTACTTC. The chain couples TRBV6-5 to TRBJ2-7; 7 bases fit TRBD1. The CDR3 spans 14 residues. After removal of 2 bases from V and 3 bases from J, the junction contained 4 bases not matched to a gene. CDR1 MNHEY and CDR2 SVGAGI come from the germline V gene.

This chain uses TRBV24-1 with TRBJ1-2, with D hard to call. The V and J ends lost 5 bases and 4 bases respectively, with 10 bases between them. Per the germline V gene, CDR1 is KGHDR and CDR2 is SFDVKD. The CDR3 covers 13 residues. CDR3 region: CATSAGAGYGYTF. The DNA of the CDR3 is TGTGCCACCAGTGCCGGCGCCGGCTATGGCTACACCTTC.

This clonotype occurred many times. The rearrangement uses TRBV9 and TRBJ2-5; 9 nucleotides match TRBD2. The V gene end was trimmed by 0 bases and the J gene end by 3 bases; junction bases not matched to a gene: 3. CDR3 size: 15 residues. CDR1 SGDLS and CDR2 YYNGEE come from the germline V gene. The CDR3 sequence: CASSVGTSDKETQYF. Here the CDR3 DNA reads TGTGCCAGCAGCGTAGGGACTAGCGATAAAGAGACCCAGTACTTC.

This chain joins TRBV6-2 or TRBV6-3 and TRBJ1-6, with D perhaps TRBD1 (6 bases). CDR3 size: 17 residues. The germline gives CDR1 MNHEY, CDR2 SVGEGT. Between the trimmed V and J ends, which lost 7 bases and 2 bases, there was a span of 18 bases. The CDR3 DNA reads as TGTGCCAGCAACTACGGTACAGGGTTCACCTATAATTCACCCCTCCACTTT. As protein: CASNYGTGFTYNSPLHF.

This clonotype has just a few counts. This chain joins TRBV5-1 and TRBJ2-1; no clear D. CDR3 size: 13 residues. V was cut by 0 bases and J by 9 bases, with 10 bases left in between. The germline gives CDR1 SGHRS, CDR2 YFSETQ. The CDR3 nucleotides read TGCGCCAGCAGCTTGGCACCAGTCGGTGAGCAGTTCTTC. It yields the protein CASSLAPVGEQFF.

The chain employs TRBV12-5 and TRBJ1-1; weak D call: TRBD1 (6 bases). From germline, CDR1 is LGHNT and CDR2 FRNRAP. V was clipped by 6 bases and J by 0 bases, with 11 bases between them. The CDR3 loop spans 14 amino acids. As DNA, the CDR3 is TGTGCTAGTGGCCTCGGACAGTTGAACACTGAAGCTTTCTTT. Its protein is CASGLGQLNTEAFF.